This T cell receptor beta chain was recovered during a study of T cells in tuberculosis. The overall study: This South African cohort compared adolescents with or without latent tuberculosis against adults with active tuberculosis. Study outcomes and limitations: Active tuberculosis alpha repertoires lay closer to GMM-specific TCRs than controls'.

This clone appeared a few times. Antigen specificity is unknown. The germline V gene encodes CDR1 MGHRA and CDR2 YSYEKL. V lost 5 bases and J lost 3; bases outside the gene matches: 5. The CDR3 extends over 14 amino acids. Libraries were prepared by immunoSEQ multiplex PCR; TCRdb keeps only in-frame clonotypes and omits some of them. The table lists about 35,000 clones, 92% of them singletons, with approximately 7.6% in the top ten. The TCR comes from a donor aged 10-29 years with latent tuberculosis or without tuberculosis infection. Some clones in this sample may be carry-over from other donors' samples. V and J are TRBV4-1 and TRBJ1-2; 8 bases are shared with TRBD1. Sequences were obtained from PBMCs. The CDR3 sequence is CASSSGGADYGYTF. CDR3 in DNA: TGCGCCAGCAGCTCAGGGGGCGCGGACTATGGCTACACCTTC.